The sequence of this T cell receptor beta chain was determined in a study of T-cell reconstitution after alpha-beta-depleted transplantation in children. General study results and limits: There were some patients whose high TCRbeta diversity at day 60 came from surviving recipient T cells and thymic progenitors. Two months or so post-transplant, alpha-beta T cells reportedly derived from several hundred expanded graft clones. T-cell counts and diversity at one year following transplant were attributed mainly to newly produced T cells.

Unique molecular identifiers were used to barcode this TCRbeta library. MiXCR was run by TCRdb on the PCR reads, yielding one entry per CDR3 protein. Among 500,000 to 650,000 distinct CDR3 sequences listed, around 13% were seen once. This CDR3 has 11 amino acids. Germline V gives CDR1 GTSNPN, CDR2 SVGIG (reference sequence). V shed 4 bases and J shed 5 bases, with 9 bases lying between them. This clonotype was seen a handful of times. Its specificity is unknown. The clonotype was recovered from a male patient under 18 who had a stem cell transplant for acute myeloid leukemia, so the T cells may come from the graft donor. The genes are TRBV30 and TRBJ2-7; perhaps TRBD1 as D (5 bases). The input for sequencing was PBMCs, mostly from graft donor cells, taken 360 days after TCRalphabeta/CD19-depleted stem cell transplant. The CDR3 protein is CAWTGNHEQYF. The DNA for the CDR3 is TGTGCCTGGACAGGGAACCACGAGCAGTACTTC.